This T cell receptor beta chain appears in the sequencing data of a study of cytomegalovirus exposure and HLA in healthy donors. The CDR3 loop spans 18 amino acids. CDR1 is MGHDK, CDR2 SYGVNS, per germline. The V end was cut by 1 base, the J end by 0 bases, with 15 bases between. As for this clone: Its antigen is currently unknown.

General study results and limits: Differences between HLA loci emerged in a later analysis of TCR association rates, with DRB1 most and HLA-C fewest. The likely origin of a cluster of highly shared sequence variants was a sequencing artifact.

Amplification used 60 Vbeta primers and 13 Jbeta primers. Using immunoSEQ multiplex PCR, the repertoire was profiled, and TCRdb retains in-frame clones only, with some absent. The repertoire holds tens of thousands of clones, with roughly 67% as singletons. This clonotype was sampled from a man between 45 and 60 years old in good health and CMV-seronegative. The rearrangement uses TRBV25-1 and TRBJ2-2; D is perhaps TRBD1 (7 bases). Sequencing was performed on PBMCs. The CDR3 protein is CASSELGGGRANTGELFF. CDR3 nucleotide sequence: TGTGCCAGCAGTGAATTAGGAGGGGGCCGGGCGAACACCGGGGAGCTGTTTTTT. Looking up the rest from reference TRBV25-1 and TRBJ2-2 gives the full variable domain: EADIYQTPRYLVIGTGKKITLECSQTMGHDKMYWYQQDPGMELHLIHYSYGVNSTEKGDLSSESTVSRIRTEHFPLTLESARPSHTSQYLCASSELGGGRANTGELFFGEGSRLTVL.